The subject of this entry is one T cell receptor (beta chain). The source of the sample is a study of blood T cell repertoires in COVID-19. Across the whole study: The United States, Italy and Spain supplied acute and convalescent COVID-19 samples. T cells, B-cell-depleted T cells, or PBMCs supplied cDNA or gDNA.

Original handling: It was from reference gene primer amplification that nucleated cell counts were estimated. Measured with immunoSEQ multiplex PCR; TCRdb has only the in-frame clones, and not every one. The D gene and trimming were derived from the DNA, and the V and J assignments and clone size from that table. The sample has 90,000 or so clones, roughly 86% seen once. Per germline, CDR1 MNHEY and CDR2 SVGAGI. There are 13 residues in the CDR3. With 6 bases removed from V and 0 bases from J, the gap between germline ends came to 6 bases. The clonotype originates from a human donor in a cohort sampled during active COVID-19. This chain joins TRBV6-5 and TRBJ1-5; D ambiguous. Sequences were obtained from peripheral blood. CDR3 DNA: TGTGCCAGCAGCTCGTATAGCAATCAGCCCCAGCATTTT. Translated, it gives CASSSYSNQPQHF.